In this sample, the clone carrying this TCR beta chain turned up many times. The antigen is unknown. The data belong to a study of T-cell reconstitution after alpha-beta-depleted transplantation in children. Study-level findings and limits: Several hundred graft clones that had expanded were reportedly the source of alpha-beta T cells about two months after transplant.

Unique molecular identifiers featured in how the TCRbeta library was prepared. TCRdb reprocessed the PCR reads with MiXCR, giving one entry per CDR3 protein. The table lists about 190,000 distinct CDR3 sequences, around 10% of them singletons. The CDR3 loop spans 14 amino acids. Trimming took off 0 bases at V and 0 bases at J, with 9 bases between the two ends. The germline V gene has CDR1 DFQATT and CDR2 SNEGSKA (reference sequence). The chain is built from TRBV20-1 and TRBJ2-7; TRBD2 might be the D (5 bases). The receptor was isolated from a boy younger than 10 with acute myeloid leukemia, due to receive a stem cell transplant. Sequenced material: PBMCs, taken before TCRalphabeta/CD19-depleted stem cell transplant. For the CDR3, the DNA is TGCAGTGCTAGAGATGGCGGGTTCTCCTACGAGCAGTACTTC. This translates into CSARDGGFSYEQYF.